This entry concerns a single TCR beta chain. No cognate antigen has been identified for it. Per-base quality was not reported, and no clone a single base away is much larger than it. The time point tag for this specimen amounts to: baseline before first vaccination. Samples from vaccinated people were obtained from the UK trials COV001 and COV002, which included a single-blind randomized controlled phase 2/3 trial of AZD1222 (ChAdOx1 nCoV-19) in healthy adults. For TCRbeta chain sequencing, PBMC samples were collected from trial participants at day 0 and at day 28 after the second dose. These data come from a study of T cell responses to AZD1222 COVID-19 vaccine (dated by TCRdb to the early 2020s). In the study overall: AZD1222 recipients whose second dose came at about 4 weeks and those whose second dose came at about 12 weeks were combined into one group, since spike-specific TCR depth and breadth did not differ between the two schedules. TCR sequencing covered fewer than 250 trial participants: roughly 200 given two doses of AZD1222 and about 26 given two doses of MenACWY control vaccine. Enrollment into the trials was organized by age into subgroups of 18-55, 56-69 and 70-plus years, and those subgroups contained approximately 160, 26 and 62 TCR-sequenced participants, respectively.

Results the study describes overall, beyond this receptor: Participants were mostly white British, with more females than males. The authors suggested clonal diversity may have been underestimated. The 56-69-year group was small, and its depth increase did not reach significance, likely because of low power. Conclusions about previously exposed vaccinees are limited because only six or seven AZD1222 recipients were SARS-CoV-2 seropositive at baseline. Reportedly, almost half of the unique spike-specific TCRs recognized epitopes lying outside the regions that are mutated in the B.1.351 and B.1.1.7 variants. The whole spike protein was spanned by vaccine-associated CD4 TCRs, and dominant responses were seen in regions 160-218 and 743-854. No day 14 peak-response samples were available, so repertoires were characterized only after the peak T cell response. Spike-specific TCR breadth and depth rose significantly after two AZD1222 doses compared with day 0 and with MenACWY recipients.

The CDR3 regions of human TCRbeta chains were analyzed by immunosequencing. The authors processed their data as follows. Repertoire TCRs were checked for matches against a reference library of SARS-CoV-2-specific TCRs that had been generated using the MIRA antigen-specificity platform. Breadth was defined as the fraction of unique TCRs that were SARS-CoV-2-associated, and depth was defined as the fraction of total T cells that were SARS-CoV-2-associated. Using the MIRA data, each spike-specific TCR was assigned both to the spike region to which the TCR was reactive and to a CD4 or CD8 class. Log10-transformed breadth and depth values were compared by one-way ANOVA with Sidak's multiple comparisons tests. TCRdb carries this immuneACCESS record with in-frame sequences only. Its versions omit some clonotypes, under half of them owing to an unresolved V gene in the studies checked, with the rest unexplained. V and J calls and clone size are those listed in that table; D and trimming were worked out from the DNA. This sample holds 98,000 or so clones; approximately 90% were observed only once. Clones ranked in the top ten supply 15% to 20% of the sample.

V loses 6 bases, J loses 0 bases, and the germline ends lie 13 bases apart. Spanning cysteine to phenylalanine, the CDR3 consists of 15 amino acids. Solely the CDR3 DNA is kept, with 45 bases framed from the first base. Sequences MNHEY (CDR1) and SVGAGI (CDR2) are obtained from the germline V gene. The rearrangement joined TRBV6-5 to TRBJ2-3, with a tentative D gene TRBD2 over 6 matching bases. The sequence was collected from an adult in good health. The specimen comprised peripheral blood, sampled on day 0 of AZD1222 vaccination. The DNA is TGTGCCAGCAGGGAGACTAGTGGGAGCACAGATACGCAGTATTTT. Its amino acids are CASRETSGSTDTQYF.